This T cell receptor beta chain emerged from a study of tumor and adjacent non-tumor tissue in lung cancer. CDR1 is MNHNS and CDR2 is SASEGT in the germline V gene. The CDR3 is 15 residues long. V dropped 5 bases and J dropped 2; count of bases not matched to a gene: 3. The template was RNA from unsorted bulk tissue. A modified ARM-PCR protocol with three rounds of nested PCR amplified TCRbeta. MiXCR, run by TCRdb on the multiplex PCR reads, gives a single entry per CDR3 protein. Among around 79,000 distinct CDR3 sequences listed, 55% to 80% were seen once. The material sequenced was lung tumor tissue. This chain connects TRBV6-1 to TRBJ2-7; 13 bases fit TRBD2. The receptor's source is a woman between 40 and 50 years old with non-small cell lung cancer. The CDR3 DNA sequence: TGTGCCAGCAGTCCAGGACTAGCGGGGGCCTACGAGCAGTACTTC. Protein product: CASSPGLAGAYEQYF.